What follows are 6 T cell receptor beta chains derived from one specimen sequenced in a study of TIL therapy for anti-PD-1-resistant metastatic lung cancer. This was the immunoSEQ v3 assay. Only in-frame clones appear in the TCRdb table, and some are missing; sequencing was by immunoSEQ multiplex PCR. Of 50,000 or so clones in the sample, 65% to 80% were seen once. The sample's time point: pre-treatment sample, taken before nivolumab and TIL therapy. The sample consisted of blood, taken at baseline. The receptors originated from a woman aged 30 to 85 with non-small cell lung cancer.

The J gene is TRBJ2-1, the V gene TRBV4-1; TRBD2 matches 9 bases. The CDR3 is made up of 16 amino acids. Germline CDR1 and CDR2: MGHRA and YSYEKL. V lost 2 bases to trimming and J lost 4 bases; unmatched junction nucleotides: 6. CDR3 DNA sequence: TGCGCCAGCAGCCAACTTAGCGGGGGCCTTTACAATGAGCAGTTCTTC. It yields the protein CASSQLSGGLYNEQFF.

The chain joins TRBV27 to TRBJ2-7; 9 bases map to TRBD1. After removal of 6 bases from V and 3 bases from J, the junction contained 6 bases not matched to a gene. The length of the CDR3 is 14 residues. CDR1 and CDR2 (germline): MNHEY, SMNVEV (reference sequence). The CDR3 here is CASSTGTGYYEQYF. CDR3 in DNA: TGTGCCAGCAGCACCGGGACAGGGTACTACGAGCAGTACTTC.

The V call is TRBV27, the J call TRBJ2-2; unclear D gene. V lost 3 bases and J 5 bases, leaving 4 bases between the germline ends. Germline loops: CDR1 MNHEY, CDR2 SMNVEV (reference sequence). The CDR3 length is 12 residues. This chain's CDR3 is CASSFWTGELFF. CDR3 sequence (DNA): TGTGCCAGCAGTTTTTGGACCGGGGAGCTGTTTTTT.

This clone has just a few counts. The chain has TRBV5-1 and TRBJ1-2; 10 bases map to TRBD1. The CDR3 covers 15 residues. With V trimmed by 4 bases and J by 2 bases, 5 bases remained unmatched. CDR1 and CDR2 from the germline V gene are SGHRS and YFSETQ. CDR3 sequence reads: CASSASDRGNYGYTF. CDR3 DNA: TGCGCCAGCAGCGCCTCGGACAGGGGGAACTATGGCTACACCTTC.

Here the CDR3 DNA reads TGTGCCAGCAGGATACAGGGGGGGACCGGGGAGCTGTTTTTT. Translated, it gives CASRIQGGTGELFF. The chain uses TRBV11-2 and TRBJ2-2; D may be TRBD1 (8 bases). Per the germline V gene, CDR1 is SGHAT and CDR2 is FQNNGV. This CDR3 spans 14 amino acids. The V end was cut by 6 bases, the J end by 5 bases, with 13 bases between.

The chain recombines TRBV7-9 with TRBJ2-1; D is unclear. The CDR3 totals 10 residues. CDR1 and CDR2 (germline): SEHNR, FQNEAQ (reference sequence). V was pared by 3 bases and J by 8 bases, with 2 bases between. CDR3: CASSLYEQFF. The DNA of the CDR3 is TGTGCCAGCAGCTTGTATGAGCAGTTCTTC. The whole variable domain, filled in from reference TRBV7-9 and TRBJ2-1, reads DTGVSQNPRHKITKRGQNVTFRCDPISEHNRLYWYRQTLGQGPEFLTYFQNEAQLEKSRLLSDRFSAERPKGSFSTLEIQRTEQGDSAMYLCASSLYEQFFGPGTRLTVL.